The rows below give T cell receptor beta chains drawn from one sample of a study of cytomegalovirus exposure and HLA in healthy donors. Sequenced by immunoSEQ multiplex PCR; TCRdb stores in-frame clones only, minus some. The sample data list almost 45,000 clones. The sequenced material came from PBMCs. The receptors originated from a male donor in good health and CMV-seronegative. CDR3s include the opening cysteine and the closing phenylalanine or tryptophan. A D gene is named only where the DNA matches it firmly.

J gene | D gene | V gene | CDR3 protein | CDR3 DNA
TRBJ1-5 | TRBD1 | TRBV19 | CASMLSGTVSNQPQHF | TGTGCCAGTATGCTCTCCGGGACAGTGAGCAATCAGCCCCAGCATTTT
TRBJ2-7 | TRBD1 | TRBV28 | CASLTGGSEQYF | TGTGCCAGCTTAACAGGGGGTAGCGAGCAGTACTTC
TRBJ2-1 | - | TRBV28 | CASSLLFPDNEQFF | TGTGCCAGCAGTTTATTATTCCCTGACAATGAGCAGTTCTTC
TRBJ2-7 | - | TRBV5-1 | CASRIAAHSSYEQYF | TGCGCCAGCAGAATAGCGGCTCATAGCTCCTACGAGCAGTACTTC
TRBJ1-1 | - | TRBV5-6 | CASSLVGRDNTEAFF | TGTGCCAGCAGCTTGGTAGGGAGGGACAACACTGAAGCTTTCTTT
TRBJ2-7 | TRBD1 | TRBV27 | CASSLSGQGDYEQYF | TGTGCCAGCAGTTTATCGGGACAGGGGGATTACGAGCAGTACTTC
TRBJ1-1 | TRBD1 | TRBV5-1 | CATTRGTGNTEAFF | TGCGCCACCACTAGAGGGACAGGGAACACTGAAGCTTTCTTT
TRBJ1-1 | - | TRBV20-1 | CSAASGQMAFF | TGCAGTGCCGCGAGTGGGCAGATGGCTTTCTTT
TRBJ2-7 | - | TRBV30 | CAWSLGNEQYF | TGTGCCTGGAGTCTAGGCAACGAGCAGTACTTC
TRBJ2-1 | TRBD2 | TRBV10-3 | CAIGSVSGRVYNEQFF | TGTGCCATCGGCTCCGTTAGCGGGAGGGTCTACAATGAGCAGTTCTTC
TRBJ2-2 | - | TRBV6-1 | CASSASGNTGELFF | TGTGCCAGCAGTGCCTCTGGCAACACCGGGGAGCTGTTTTTT
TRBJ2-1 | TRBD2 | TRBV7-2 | CASSLVAGNEQFF | TGTGCCAGCAGCTTAGTAGCGGGCAATGAGCAGTTCTTC
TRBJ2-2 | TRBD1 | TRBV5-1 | CASTTDRGGLGELFF | TGCGCCAGCACCACGGACAGGGGGGGTCTCGGGGAGCTGTTTTTT
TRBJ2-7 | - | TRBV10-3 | CAIRGSYEQYF | TGTGCCATCCGGGGGAGTTACGAGCAGTACTTC
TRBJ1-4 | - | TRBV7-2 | CASSLAFGQGEKLFF | TGTGCCAGCAGCTTAGCTTTTGGGCAGGGCGAAAAACTGTTTTTT
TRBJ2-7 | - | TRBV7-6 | CASSSRQSSYEQYF | TGTGCCAGCAGCTCACGACAGAGCTCCTACGAGCAGTACTTC
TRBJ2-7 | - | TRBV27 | CASSSSSPSSYEQYF | TGTGCCAGCAGTTCCTCGTCCCCGAGCTCCTACGAGCAGTACTTC
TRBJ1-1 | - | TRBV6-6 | CASSYSGNGGNTEAFF | TGTGCCAGCAGTTATTCCGGGAACGGCGGGAACACTGAAGCTTTCTTT
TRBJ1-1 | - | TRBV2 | CASSPGRVGTEAFF | TGTGCCAGCAGCCCGGGCAGGGTAGGGACTGAAGCTTTCTTT
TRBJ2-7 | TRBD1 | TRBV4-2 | CASSQAGTGAYEQYF | TGTGCCAGCAGCCAGGCCGGGACAGGGGCCTACGAGCAGTACTTC
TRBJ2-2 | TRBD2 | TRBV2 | CASSREGNTGELFF | TGTGCCAGCAGTCGGGAGGGGAACACCGGGGAGCTGTTTTTT
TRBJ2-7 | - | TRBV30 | CAWRSGVTYEQYF | TGTGCCTGGAGATCAGGGGTAACCTACGAGCAGTACTTC
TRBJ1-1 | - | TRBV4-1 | CASSQVYQEAFF | TGCGCCAGCAGCCAAGTGTATCAGGAAGCTTTCTTT
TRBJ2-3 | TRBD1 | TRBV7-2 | CASSGTGVNTQYF | TGTGCCAGCAGCGGGACAGGGGTAAATACGCAGTATTTT